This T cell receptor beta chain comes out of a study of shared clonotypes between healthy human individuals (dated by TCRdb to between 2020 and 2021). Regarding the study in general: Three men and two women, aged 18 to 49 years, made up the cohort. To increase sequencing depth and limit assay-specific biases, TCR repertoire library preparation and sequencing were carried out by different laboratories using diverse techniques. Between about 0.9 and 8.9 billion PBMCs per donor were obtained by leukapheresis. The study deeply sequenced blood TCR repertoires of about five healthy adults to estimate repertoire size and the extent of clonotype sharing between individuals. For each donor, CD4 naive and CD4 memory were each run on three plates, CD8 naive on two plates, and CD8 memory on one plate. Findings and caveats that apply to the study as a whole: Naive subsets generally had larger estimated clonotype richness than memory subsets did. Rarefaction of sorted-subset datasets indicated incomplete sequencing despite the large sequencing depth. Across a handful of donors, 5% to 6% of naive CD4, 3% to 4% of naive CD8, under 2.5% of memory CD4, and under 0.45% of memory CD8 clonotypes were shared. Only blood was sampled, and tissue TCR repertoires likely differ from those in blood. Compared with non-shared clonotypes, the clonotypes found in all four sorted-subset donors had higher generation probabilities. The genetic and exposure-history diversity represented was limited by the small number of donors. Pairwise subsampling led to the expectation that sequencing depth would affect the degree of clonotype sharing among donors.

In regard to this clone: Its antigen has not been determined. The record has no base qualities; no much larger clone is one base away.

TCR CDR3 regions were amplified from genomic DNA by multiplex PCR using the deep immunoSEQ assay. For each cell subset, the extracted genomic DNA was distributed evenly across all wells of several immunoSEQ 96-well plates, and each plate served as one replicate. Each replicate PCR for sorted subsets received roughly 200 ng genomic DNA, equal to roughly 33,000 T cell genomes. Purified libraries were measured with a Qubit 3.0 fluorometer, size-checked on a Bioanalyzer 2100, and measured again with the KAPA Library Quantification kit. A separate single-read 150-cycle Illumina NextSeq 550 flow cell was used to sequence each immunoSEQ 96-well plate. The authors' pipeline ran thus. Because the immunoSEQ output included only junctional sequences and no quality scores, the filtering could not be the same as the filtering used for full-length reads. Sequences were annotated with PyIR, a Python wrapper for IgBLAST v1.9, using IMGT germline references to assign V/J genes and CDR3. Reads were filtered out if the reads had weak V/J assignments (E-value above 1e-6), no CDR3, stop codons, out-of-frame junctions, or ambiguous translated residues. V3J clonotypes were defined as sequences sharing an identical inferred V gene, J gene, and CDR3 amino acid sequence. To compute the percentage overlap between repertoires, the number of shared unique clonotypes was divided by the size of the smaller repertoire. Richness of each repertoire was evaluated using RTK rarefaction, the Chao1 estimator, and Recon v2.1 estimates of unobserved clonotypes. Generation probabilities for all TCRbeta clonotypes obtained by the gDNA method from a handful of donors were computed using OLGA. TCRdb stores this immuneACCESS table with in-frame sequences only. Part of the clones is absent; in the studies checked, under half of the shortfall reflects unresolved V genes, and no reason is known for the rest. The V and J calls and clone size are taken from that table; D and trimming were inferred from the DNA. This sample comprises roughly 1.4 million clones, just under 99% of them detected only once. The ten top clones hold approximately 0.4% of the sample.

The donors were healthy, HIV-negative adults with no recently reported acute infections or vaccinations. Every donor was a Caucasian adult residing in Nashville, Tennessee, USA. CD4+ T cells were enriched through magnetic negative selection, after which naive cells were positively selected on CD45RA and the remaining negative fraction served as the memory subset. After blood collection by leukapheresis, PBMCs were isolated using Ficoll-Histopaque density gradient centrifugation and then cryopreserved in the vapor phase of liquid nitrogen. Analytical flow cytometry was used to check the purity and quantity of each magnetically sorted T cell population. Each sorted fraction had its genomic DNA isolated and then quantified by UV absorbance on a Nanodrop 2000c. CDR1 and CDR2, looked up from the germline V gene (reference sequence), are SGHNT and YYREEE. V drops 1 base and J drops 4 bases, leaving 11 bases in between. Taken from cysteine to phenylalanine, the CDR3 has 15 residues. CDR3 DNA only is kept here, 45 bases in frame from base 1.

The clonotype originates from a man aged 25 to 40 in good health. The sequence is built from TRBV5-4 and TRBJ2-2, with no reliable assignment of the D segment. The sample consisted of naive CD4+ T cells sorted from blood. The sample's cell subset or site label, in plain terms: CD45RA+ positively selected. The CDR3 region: CASSLRAEITGELFF. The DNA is TGTGCCAGCAGCTTGCGGGCCGAAATCACCGGGGAGCTGTTTTTT.